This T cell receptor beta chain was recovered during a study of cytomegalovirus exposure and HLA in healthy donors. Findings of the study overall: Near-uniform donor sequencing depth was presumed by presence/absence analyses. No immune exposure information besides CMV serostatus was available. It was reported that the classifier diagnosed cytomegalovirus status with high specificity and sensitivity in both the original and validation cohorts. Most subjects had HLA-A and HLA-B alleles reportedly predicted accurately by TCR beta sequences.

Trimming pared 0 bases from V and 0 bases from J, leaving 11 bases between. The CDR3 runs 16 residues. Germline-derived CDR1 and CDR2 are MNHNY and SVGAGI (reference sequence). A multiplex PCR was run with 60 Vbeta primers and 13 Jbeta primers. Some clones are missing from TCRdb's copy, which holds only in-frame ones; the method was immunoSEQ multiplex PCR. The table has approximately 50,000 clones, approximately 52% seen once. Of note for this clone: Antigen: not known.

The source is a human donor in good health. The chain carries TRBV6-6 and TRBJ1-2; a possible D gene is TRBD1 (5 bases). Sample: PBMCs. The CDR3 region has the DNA TGTGCCAGCAGTTACTCAGTCCAGGGCACTAACTATGGCTACACCTTC. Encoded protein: CASSYSVQGTNYGYTF.